This T cell receptor beta chain was captured in a study of T cell responses to AZD1222 COVID-19 vaccine. TCRdb's copy holds only in-frame clones and misses some; the assay was immunoSEQ multiplex PCR. The table lists about 76,000 clones, nearly 90% of them singletons. This CDR3 is 13 amino acids long. V gave up 3 bases and J gave up 4 bases, with 7 bases separating them. The germline gives CDR1 LNHDA, CDR2 SQIVND (reference sequence). Findings and caveats of the study: Clonal diversity was possibly underestimated; the donors were predominantly white British and more often female. Two AZD1222 doses significantly raised spike-specific TCR breadth and depth over controls. As reported, nearly half of all spike-specific TCRs target variant regions that are unmutated.

Notes on this clone: Antigen specificity is unknown.

The receptor comes from an adult in good health. V usage is TRBV19 and J usage is TRBJ1-5; no reliable D call. The specimen was peripheral blood, collected on day 0 of AZD1222 vaccination. The CDR3 DNA reads TGTGCCAGTAGTATTTCCGGAAATCAGCCCCAGCATTTT. Translating gives CASSISGNQPQHF.